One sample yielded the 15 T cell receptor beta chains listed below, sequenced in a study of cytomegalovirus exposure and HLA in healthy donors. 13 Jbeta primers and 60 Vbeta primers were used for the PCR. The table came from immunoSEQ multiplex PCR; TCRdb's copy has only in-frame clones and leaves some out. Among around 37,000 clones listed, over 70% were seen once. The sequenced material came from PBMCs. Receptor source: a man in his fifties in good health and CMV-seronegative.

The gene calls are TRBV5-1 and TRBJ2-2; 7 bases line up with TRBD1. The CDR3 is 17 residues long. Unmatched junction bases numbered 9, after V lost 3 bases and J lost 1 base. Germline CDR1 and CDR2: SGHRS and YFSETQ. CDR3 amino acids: CASSYLPDRVNTGELFF. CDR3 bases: TGCGCCAGCAGCTACCTTCCCGACAGGGTGAACACCGGGGAGCTGTTTTTT.

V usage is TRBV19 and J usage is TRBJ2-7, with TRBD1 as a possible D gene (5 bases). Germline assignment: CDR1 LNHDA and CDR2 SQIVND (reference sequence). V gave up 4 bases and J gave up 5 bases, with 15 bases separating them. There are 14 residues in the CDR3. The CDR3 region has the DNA TGTGCCAGTAGTACAGACAGATACGCCCACGAGCAGTACTTC. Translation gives CASSTDRYAHEQYF. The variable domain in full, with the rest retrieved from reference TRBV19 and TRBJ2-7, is DGGITQSPKYLFRKEGQNVTLSCEQNLNHDAMYWYRQDPGQGLRLIYYSQIVNDFQKGDIAEGYSVSREKKESFPLTVTSAQKNPTAFYLCASSTDRYAHEQYFGPGTRLTVT.

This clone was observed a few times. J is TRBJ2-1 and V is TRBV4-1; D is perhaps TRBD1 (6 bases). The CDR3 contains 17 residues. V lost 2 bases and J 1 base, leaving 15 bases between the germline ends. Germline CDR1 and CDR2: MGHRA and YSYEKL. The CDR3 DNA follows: TGCGCCAGCAGCCAAAGCGTGGGCAGGGGATCCTACAATGAGCAGTTCTTC. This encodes CASSQSVGRGSYNEQFF.

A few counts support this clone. CDR3 nucleotide sequence: TGCGCCAGCAGGCTCACCCCAGGGTCCAATGAGCAGTTCTTC. Its protein product is CASRLTPGSNEQFF. The chain employs TRBV5-1 and TRBJ2-1; D might be TRBD1 (5 bases). There are 14 residues in the CDR3. The V end was cut by 5 bases, the J end by 6 bases, with 15 bases between. Germline V CDR1 and CDR2: SGHRS, YFSETQ.

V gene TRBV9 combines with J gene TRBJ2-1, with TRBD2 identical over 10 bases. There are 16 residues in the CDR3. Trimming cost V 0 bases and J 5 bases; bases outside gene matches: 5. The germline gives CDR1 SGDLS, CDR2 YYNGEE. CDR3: CASSVGGLAANNEQFF. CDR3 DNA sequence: TGTGCCAGCAGCGTAGGCGGACTAGCGGCCAACAATGAGCAGTTCTTC.

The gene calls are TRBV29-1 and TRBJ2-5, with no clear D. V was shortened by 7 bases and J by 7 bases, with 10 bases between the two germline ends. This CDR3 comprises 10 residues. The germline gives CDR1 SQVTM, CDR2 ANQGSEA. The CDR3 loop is CSGASGTQYF. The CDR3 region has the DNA TGCAGCGGTGCTTCGGGGACCCAGTACTTC.

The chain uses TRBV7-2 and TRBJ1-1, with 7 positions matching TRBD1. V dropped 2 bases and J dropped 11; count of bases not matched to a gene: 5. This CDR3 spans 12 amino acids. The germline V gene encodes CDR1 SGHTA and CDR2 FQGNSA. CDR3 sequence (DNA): TGTGCCAGCAGCTTATTGAGGGGGCAGGCTTTCTTT. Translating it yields CASSLLRGQAFF.

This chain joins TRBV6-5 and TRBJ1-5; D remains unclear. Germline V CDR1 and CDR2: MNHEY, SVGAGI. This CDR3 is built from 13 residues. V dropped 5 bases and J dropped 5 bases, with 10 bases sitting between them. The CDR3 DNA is TGTGCCAGCAGTGTAAATCCTTATCAGCCCCAGCATTTT. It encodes CASSVNPYQPQHF.

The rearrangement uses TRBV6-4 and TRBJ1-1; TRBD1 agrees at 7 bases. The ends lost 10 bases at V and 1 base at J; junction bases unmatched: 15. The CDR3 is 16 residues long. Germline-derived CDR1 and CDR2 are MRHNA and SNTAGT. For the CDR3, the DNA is TGTGCCACCCCCGGGGGACAGTTAAACTCGAACACTGAAGCTTTCTTT. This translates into CATPGGQLNSNTEAFF.

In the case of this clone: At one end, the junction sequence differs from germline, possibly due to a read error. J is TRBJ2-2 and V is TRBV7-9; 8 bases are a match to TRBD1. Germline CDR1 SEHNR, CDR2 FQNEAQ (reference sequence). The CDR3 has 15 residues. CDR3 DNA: TGTTCCAGCAGCTCCGACAGGGGTAGAGCCGGGGAGCTGTTTTTT. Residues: CSSSSDRGRAGELFF.

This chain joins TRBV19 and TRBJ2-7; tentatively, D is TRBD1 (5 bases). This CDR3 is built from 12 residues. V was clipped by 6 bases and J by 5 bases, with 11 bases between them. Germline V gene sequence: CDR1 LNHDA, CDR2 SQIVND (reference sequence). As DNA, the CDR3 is TGTGCCAGTAGCCTCAGGGCCGACGAGCAGTACTTC. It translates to CASSLRADEQYF. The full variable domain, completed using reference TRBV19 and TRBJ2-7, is DGGITQSPKYLFRKEGQNVTLSCEQNLNHDAMYWYRQDPGQGLRLIYYSQIVNDFQKGDIAEGYSVSREKKESFPLTVTSAQKNPTAFYLCASSLRADEQYFGPGTRLTVT.

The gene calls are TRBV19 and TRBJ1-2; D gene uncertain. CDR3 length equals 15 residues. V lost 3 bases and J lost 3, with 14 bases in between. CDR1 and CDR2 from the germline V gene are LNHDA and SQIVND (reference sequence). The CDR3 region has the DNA TGTGCCAGTAGTATCGGGAGGACCCGAGACTATGGCTACACCTTC. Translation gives CASSIGRTRDYGYTF.

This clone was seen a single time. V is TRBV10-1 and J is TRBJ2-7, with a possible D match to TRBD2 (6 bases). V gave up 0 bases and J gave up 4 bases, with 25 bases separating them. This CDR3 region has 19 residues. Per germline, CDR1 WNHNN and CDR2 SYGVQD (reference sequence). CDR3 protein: CASSESGLPFPHLRYEQYF. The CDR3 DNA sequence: TGCGCCAGCAGTGAGTCGGGACTCCCATTTCCCCACCTCCGGTACGAGCAGTACTTC.

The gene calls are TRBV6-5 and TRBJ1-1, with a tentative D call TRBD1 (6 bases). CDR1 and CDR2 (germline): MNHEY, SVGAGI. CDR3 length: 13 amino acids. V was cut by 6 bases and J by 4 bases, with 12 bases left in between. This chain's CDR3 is CASRLGGITEAFF. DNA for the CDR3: TGTGCCAGCAGATTAGGGGGAATCACTGAAGCTTTCTTT.

CDR3: CAWTGTGAYEQYF. DNA for the CDR3: TGTGCCTGGACCGGGACAGGGGCCTACGAGCAGTACTTC. V is TRBV30 and J is TRBJ2-7; 10 nucleotides agree with TRBD1. The CDR3 totals 13 residues. Germline assignment: CDR1 GTSNPN and CDR2 SVGIG (reference sequence). J was trimmed by 2 bases and V by 4 bases; bases with no gene match: 2.